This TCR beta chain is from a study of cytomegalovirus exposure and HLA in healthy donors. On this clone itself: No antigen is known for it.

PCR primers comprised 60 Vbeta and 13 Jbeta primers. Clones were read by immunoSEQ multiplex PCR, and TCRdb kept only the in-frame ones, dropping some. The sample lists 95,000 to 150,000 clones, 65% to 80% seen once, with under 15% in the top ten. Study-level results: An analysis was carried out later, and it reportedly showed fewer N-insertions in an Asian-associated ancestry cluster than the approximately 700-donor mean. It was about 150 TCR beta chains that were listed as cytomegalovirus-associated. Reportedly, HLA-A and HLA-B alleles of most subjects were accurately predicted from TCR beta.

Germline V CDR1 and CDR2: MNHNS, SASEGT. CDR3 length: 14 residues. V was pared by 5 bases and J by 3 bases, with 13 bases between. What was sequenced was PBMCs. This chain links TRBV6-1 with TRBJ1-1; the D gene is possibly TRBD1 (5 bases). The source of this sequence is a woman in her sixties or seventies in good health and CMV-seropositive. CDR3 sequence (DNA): TGTGCCAGCAGTTCTCCGGGAGGGGACACTGAAGCTTTCTTT. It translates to CASSSPGGDTEAFF.